The 11 T cell receptor beta chains listed next were all sequenced from one sample in a study of PD-L1 blockade in urothelial cancer. Measured with immunoSEQ multiplex PCR; TCRdb has only the in-frame clones, and not every one. The top ten clones hold roughly 3.2% of a sample with 100,000 to 150,000 clones, around 84% of them seen once. Time point described: pretreatment peripheral blood. The sample was PBMCs, taken around atezolizumab (anti-PD-L1) treatment. These receptors all stem from a man aged 50 to 60 with urothelial cancer.

The J gene is TRBJ1-1, the V gene TRBV19; D not resolved. This CDR3 has 15 amino acids. V dropped 3 bases and J dropped 3 bases, with 14 bases sitting between them. Germline CDR1 reads LNHDA; CDR2 reads SQIVND (reference sequence). CDR3 loop: CASSMSGEGHTEAFF. The CDR3 DNA follows: TGTGCCAGTAGTATGAGTGGAGAAGGTCACACTGAAGCTTTCTTT.

This chain joins TRBV9 and TRBJ2-7, with D perhaps TRBD2 (5 bases). V was clipped by 4 bases and J by 4 bases, with 9 bases between them. Germline values: CDR1 SGDLS, CDR2 YYNGEE. This CDR3 spans 12 amino acids. This CDR3 is CASSTTGYEQYF. CDR3 DNA sequence: TGTGCCAGCAGCACGACGGGATACGAGCAGTACTTC.

This chain connects TRBV27 to TRBJ2-1, with 7 nucleotides matching TRBD1. CDR1 is MNHEY, CDR2 SMNVEV, per germline (reference sequence). This CDR3 is built from 13 residues. J gave up 16 bases and V 6 bases, and 15 bases lay outside the gene matches. The CDR3 DNA reads as TGTGCCAGCAGCCTTCGGGACAGTCAGGAATTTTTCTTC. Translated: CASSLRDSQEFFF.

The chain is built from TRBV27 and TRBJ2-3; weak D call: TRBD2 (5 bases). The CDR3 loop spans 15 amino acids. Germline V gene sequence: CDR1 MNHEY, CDR2 SMNVEV (reference sequence). V was cut by 2 bases and J by 4 bases, with 13 bases left in between. The CDR3 protein is CASSLEGPAADTQYF. CDR3 DNA: TGTGCCAGCAGTTTAGAGGGCCCGGCGGCAGATACGCAGTATTTT.

This chain connects TRBV7-2 to TRBJ1-5; TRBD1 might be the D (6 bases). The CDR3 extends over 14 amino acids. Germline loops: CDR1 SGHTA, CDR2 FQGNSA. Trimming stripped 2 bases from V and 5 bases from J, with 10 bases between. CDR3 sequence (DNA): TGTGCCAGCAGCTTAAGGGGGTTGTATCAGCCCCAGCATTTT. It codes for CASSLRGLYQPQHF.

This chain connects TRBV6-5 to TRBJ2-3; D is unresolved. The CDR3 extends over 14 amino acids. The germline V gene encodes CDR1 MNHEY and CDR2 SVGAGI. The V and J ends lost 6 bases and 6 bases respectively, with 16 bases between them. The CDR3 sequence is CASSRTLSEDTQYF. CDR3 nucleotides: TGTGCCAGCAGCCGAACCCTGAGTGAGGATACGCAGTATTTT.

The V gene is TRBV27, the J gene TRBJ2-2, with 7 bases identical to TRBD2. CDR3 length: 15 amino acids. Germline CDR1 MNHEY, CDR2 SMNVEV (reference sequence). V shed 7 bases, J shed 1 base, and the junction held 6 bases outside the gene matches. The chain's CDR3 is CASKVGGRNTGELFF. DNA for the CDR3: TGTGCCAGCAAAGTGGGAGGGCGGAACACCGGGGAGCTGTTTTTT.

This chain joins TRBV28 and TRBJ2-5; D might be TRBD2 (5 bases). The length of the CDR3 is 12 residues. Trimming pared 5 bases from V and 7 bases from J, leaving 11 bases between. Germline assignment: CDR1 MDHEN and CDR2 SYDVKM. The CDR3 bases are TGTGCCAGCAGTAAACCCGAGGGGACCCAGTACTTC. Its protein is CASSKPEGTQYF.

V gene TRBV18 combines with J gene TRBJ2-3, with 8 positions matching TRBD2. CDR1 is KGHSH, CDR2 LQKENI, per germline. The CDR3 is made up of 16 amino acids. Trimming cost V 6 bases and J 0 bases; bases outside gene matches: 8. The CDR3 protein is CASSRRLAGSTDTQYF. CDR3 nucleotides: TGTGCCAGCTCGCGTCGTTTAGCGGGGAGCACAGATACGCAGTATTTT.

The V call is TRBV19, the J call TRBJ1-5; a possible D gene is TRBD1 (6 bases). Trimming removed 1 base from V and 0 bases from J, with 16 bases in between. Germline V gene data show CDR1 as LNHDA and CDR2 as SQIVND (reference sequence). The CDR3 totals 18 residues. The CDR3 region has the DNA TGTGCCAGTAGTATAGGGTTGACAGGATCTTATAGCAATCAGCCCCAGCATTTT. Its protein product is CASSIGLTGSYSNQPQHF.

The chain couples TRBV7-2 to TRBJ1-3; D is uncertain. This CDR3 has 14 amino acids. V was pared by 3 bases and J by 3 bases, with 9 bases between. Germline CDR1 is SGHTA and CDR2 is FQGNSA. The CDR3 coding sequence is TGTGCCAGCAGCTTCACAGACAATGGAAACACCATATATTTT. Translated: CASSFTDNGNTIYF. Combining the CDR3 with reference TRBV7-2 and TRBJ1-3 gives the whole variable domain GAGVSQSPSNKVTEKGKDVELRCDPISGHTALYWYRQSLGQGLEFLIYFQGNSAPDKSGLPSDRFSAERTGGSVSTLTIQRTQQEDSAVYLCASSFTDNGNTIYFGEGSWLTVV.